These T cell receptor beta chains were read from a single sample in a study of technical replicates of blood from several donors. The assay was immunoSEQ multiplex PCR, and TCRdb's table has in-frame clones only and misses some. The sample carries 80,000 or so clones, roughly 98% recorded once. The sequencing input was T cells isolated from PBMCs. The receptors derive from a human donor in good health. CDR3s include the opening cysteine and the closing phenylalanine or tryptophan. Fields, in order: clone size, V gene, J gene, CDR3 length, D gene, CDR3 DNA, CDR3 protein. The D gene is left open where the match is weak. A clone size is listed for some rows: how often the clone was seen (once, few, many), or a class if it is expanded.

.,TRBV6-1,TRBJ1-1,14,.,TGTGCCAGCAGTCTTACTCCGAAGAACACTGAAGCTTTCTTT,CASSLTPKNTEAFF
once,TRBV4-1,TRBJ1-1,15,.,TGCGCCAGCAGCCAAGACTCCAGGGGGAACACTGAAGCTTTCTTT,CASSQDSRGNTEAFF
.,TRBV9,TRBJ2-2,15,.,TGTGCCAGCAGCCCGGCAGGAATGGACACCGGGGAGCTGTTTTTT,CASSPAGMDTGELFF
.,TRBV4-1,TRBJ2-2,15,.,TGCGCCAGCAGCCAAGCGAGTTCGGACACCGGGGAGCTGTTTTTT,CASSQASSDTGELFF
.,TRBV21-1,TRBJ1-5,14,.,TGTGCCAGCAGCAAGGTCACCCTCGAGTGTCCCCAGCATTTT,CASSKVTLECPQHF
.,TRBV11-2,TRBJ1-2,15,TRBD1,TGTGCCAGCAGGCCCCCGGACAGGTCTAACTATGGCTACACCTTC,CASRPPDRSNYGYTF
.,TRBV28,TRBJ1-5,12,.,TGTGCCAGCAGCCCCCGGGGTCAGCCCCAGCATTTT,CASSPRGQPQHF
.,TRBV6-5,TRBJ2-5,14,.,TGTGCCAGCAGTTACTCCTCAGGGCTAGAGACCCAGTACTTC,CASSYSSGLETQYF
.,TRBV6-5,TRBJ2-3,14,TRBD2,TGTGCCAGCAGTTGGGGACTAGAAACAGATACGCAGTATTTT,CASSWGLETDTQYF
.,TRBV6-1,TRBJ1-2,14,.,TGTGCCAGCAGTGAAATGGCGGCAAACTATGGCTACACCTTC,CASSEMAANYGYTF
once,TRBV7-5,TRBJ2-7,17,.,TGTGTCAGAAGCTTAGAGGTTCATCCAGGGGGACCTGCGGGCCAGTACTTC,CVRSLEVHPGGPAGQYF
once,TRBV19,TRBJ1-1,13,.,TGTGCCAGTAGTGCTATAATGAACACTGAAGCTTTCTTT,CASSAIMNTEAFF
.,TRBV4-1,TRBJ1-1,17,.,TGCGCCAGCAGCCAAGATTCCCCCCCTAGGTGGGTCGCTGAAGCTTTCTTT,CASSQDSPPRWVAEAFF
.,TRBV1,TRBJ1-4,17,.,TGCACCAGCAGCCAAGAAGTAGGCGACAGCCTGAATGAAAAACTGTTTTTT,CTSSQEVGDSLNEKLFF
.,TRBV11-2,TRBJ2-7,12,.,TGTGCCAGTGGTGCGGGAACCTACGAGCAGTACTTC,CASGAGTYEQYF
.,TRBV14,TRBJ2-1,17,TRBD2,TGTGCCAGCAGCCAACCCGGGACTAGCCTCATTTACAATGAGCAGTTCTTC,CASSQPGTSLIYNEQFF
.,TRBV2,TRBJ2-1,12,.,TGTGCCAGCACTAGCGTCGGTAATGAGCAGTTCTTC,CASTSVGNEQFF
.,TRBV10-1,TRBJ2-1,17,TRBD1,TGCGCCAGCAGCCAATACGTAACCGGGACAGGGGACAATGAGCAGTTCTTC,CASSQYVTGTGDNEQFF
.,TRBV19,TRBJ2-1,17,TRBD2,TGTGCCAGTAGTATAATCAGCGGGAGCCTCTCCTACAATGAGCAGTTCTTC,CASSIISGSLSYNEQFF
.,TRBV7-9,TRBJ1-4,18,TRBD1,TGTGCCAGCAGCTTTCAGACAGGGCCCTTCGCAACTAATGAAAAACTGTTTTTT,CASSFQTGPFATNEKLFF
.,TRBV11-3,TRBJ1-1,14,.,TGTGCCAGCAGCCCCGGGGGGGTGAACACTGAAGCTTTCTTT,CASSPGGVNTEAFF
.,TRBV7-9,TRBJ2-7,14,TRBD2,TGTGCCAGCAGCTTAGCGCGGGGGACCTACGAGCAGTACTTC,CASSLARGTYEQYF
.,TRBV19,TRBJ2-7,16,TRBD2,TGTGCCAGTAGTATAATTTGGACTAGCGGTACCTACGAGCAGTACTTC,CASSIIWTSGTYEQYF
.,TRBV6-1,TRBJ2-7,13,.,TGTGCCAGCAGTGAATCCACAACCTACGAGCAGTACTTC,CASSESTTYEQYF
once,TRBV7-9,TRBJ2-1,17,TRBD1,TGTGCCAGCAGCTTAGACAAATCGGGACAGATCTACAATGAGCAGTTCTTC,CASSLDKSGQIYNEQFF
.,TRBV28,TRBJ1-1,10,.,TGTGCCAGCAAGGACAGAATCGCTTTCTTT,CASKDRIAFF
.,TRBV18,TRBJ1-4,15,.,TGTGCCAGCTCACCACCGGTACCGGAGGGTGAAAAACTGTTTTTT,CASSPPVPEGEKLFF
.,TRBV27,TRBJ2-7,15,TRBD1,TGTGCCAGCAGCTCCTCGACAGGGGTAACCTACGAGCAGTACTTC,CASSSSTGVTYEQYF
.,TRBV5-3,TRBJ1-4,18,.,TGTGCCAGAAGCCCCTTGGGCTCTATAGGCTCATTGAATGAAAAACTGTTTTTT,CARSPLGSIGSLNEKLFF
.,TRBV30,TRBJ1-5,15,.,TGTGCCTGGAGTGTGGGATGGGAGGTTGGTCAGCCCCAGCATTTT,CAWSVGWEVGQPQHF
.,TRBV5-1,TRBJ2-1,14,TRBD2,TGCGCCAGCAGAGGATCTAGCGGGGCCAATGAGCAGTTCTTC,CASRGSSGANEQFF
.,TRBV28,TRBJ2-7,14,.,TGTGCCAGCAGTCTGGACTACGACTCATACGAGCAGTACTTC,CASSLDYDSYEQYF
.,TRBV28,TRBJ2-1,15,TRBD2,TGTGCCAGCTCTAACCCACTAGCGGGAGTCAATGAGCAGTTCTTC,CASSNPLAGVNEQFF
.,TRBV12-5,TRBJ2-7,17,.,TGTGCTAGTGGTTTGGTTCTGACAGGTGAAAGCTCCTACGAGCAGTACTTC,CASGLVLTGESSYEQYF
once,TRBV7-2,TRBJ2-5,12,.,TGTGCCACTTCTAGTCTCCAAGAGACCCAGTACTTC,CATSSLQETQYF
.,TRBV28,TRBJ2-3,15,TRBD2,TGTGCCAGCAGTCTATTTAGCGGGAGCACAGATACGCAGTATTTT,CASSLFSGSTDTQYF
.,TRBV9,TRBJ2-3,16,TRBD1,TGTGCCAGCAGCCACGGACAGGCTATGCACACAGATACGCAGTATTTT,CASSHGQAMHTDTQYF
.,TRBV27,TRBJ1-1,15,.,TGTGCCAGCAGTTTAGTGTCCGGGGATCTCACTGAAGCTTTCTTT,CASSLVSGDLTEAFF
.,TRBV5-1,TRBJ2-7,15,.,TGCGCCAGCAGGTCCGGACACGAATGGTCCTACGAGCAGTACTTC,CASRSGHEWSYEQYF
.,TRBV19,TRBJ2-7,15,TRBD1,TGTGCCAGTAGTACAACCACAGGGGGCCTGGCTGGGCGGTACTTC,CASSTTTGGLAGRYF
.,TRBV6-5,TRBJ2-3,12,.,TGTGCCAGCAGTGCTACCACAGATACGCAGTATTTT,CASSATTDTQYF
.,TRBV11-2,TRBJ2-5,17,TRBD2,TGTGCCAGCAGCCAGCTGACTAGCGGGGGGGTCCAAGAGACCCAGTACTTC,CASSQLTSGGVQETQYF
.,TRBV18,TRBJ2-3,16,TRBD2,TGTGCCAGCTCACAAGAGAGACTAGCGGCTTTAGATACGCAGTATTTT,CASSQERLAALDTQYF
.,TRBV11-2,TRBJ1-4,12,.,TGTGCCAGCAGCTTCCGGGGGACGGGCCTGTTTTTT,CASSFRGTGLFF
.,TRBV4-1,TRBJ1-1,15,TRBD1,TGCGCCAGCAGCCAAACAGACAGGGTGAACACTGAAGCTTTCTTT,CASSQTDRVNTEAFF
.,TRBV5-6,TRBJ2-7,15,TRBD1,TGTGCCAGCAGTACCTCGGGACAGGCCCTCTACGAGCAGTACTTC,CASSTSGQALYEQYF
.,TRBV6-5,TRBJ2-6,16,.,TGTGCCAGCAGTTACTTGGGGCCCTCTGGGGCCAACGTCCTGACTTTC,CASSYLGPSGANVLTF
.,TRBV5-1,TRBJ2-7,15,TRBD1,TGCGCCAGCAGCTTGGGGGGACAGGGCTCCTACGAGCAGTACTTC,CASSLGGQGSYEQYF
.,TRBV7-3,TRBJ1-4,14,.,TGTGCCAGCAGCTTAGTCACAGGGATGGAAAAACTGTTTTTT,CASSLVTGMEKLFF
.,TRBV11-2,TRBJ2-1,15,.,TGTGCCAGCAGCTTGGGGCGGACGTTCTACAATGAGCAGTTCTTC,CASSLGRTFYNEQFF
.,TRBV5-1,TRBJ2-5,13,.,TGCGCCAGCAGCGCTCCTCCCGGGGAGACCCAGTACTTC,CASSAPPGETQYF
.,TRBV29-1,TRBJ1-2,18,TRBD1,TGCAGCGTACGGGACAGGGGTGTCCCAGCACTTAAGGACTATGGCTACACCTTC,CSVRDRGVPALKDYGYTF
.,TRBV15,TRBJ1-1,15,.,TGTGCCACCAGCGGTGGTGAGGGGGTATACGCTGAAGCTTTCTTT,CATSGGEGVYAEAFF
.,TRBV6-1,TRBJ2-7,13,TRBD2,TGTGCCAGCAGTGAAAGCGGGAGACCCGAGCAGTACTTC,CASSESGRPEQYF
once,TRBV5-4,TRBJ1-1,14,TRBD1,TGTGCCAGCAGCTTACAGGGGGCGCGGTCTGAAGCTTTCTTT,CASSLQGARSEAFF
.,TRBV19,TRBJ2-7,12,.,TGTGCCAGTAGTACCCGGGGGATTGTGCAGTACTTC,CASSTRGIVQYF